This T cell receptor (beta chain) came from a study of cytomegalovirus exposure and HLA in healthy donors. The overall study: Among around 170 million T cells, an earlier analysis found around 100 million unique TCR beta sequences.

Study-wide points: An analysis done earlier found most TCR beta V segments productive about 87% or about 30% of the time. An observed cluster of highly shared sequence variants was recorded as a likely sequencing artifact.

Vbeta (60) and Jbeta (13) primers were used in the PCR. The repertoire was sequenced with immunoSEQ multiplex PCR; TCRdb's copy has only in-frame clones and lacks some. The sample shows 90,000 to 110,000 clones, over 65% of them seen only once. Trimming removed 10 bases from V and 9 bases from J; junction bases left unmatched: 9. The germline CDR1 and CDR2 sequences are ENHRY and SYGVKD. This CDR3 is built from 13 residues. Nominally healthy donors were sampled, though unrecorded immune exposures were likely. Notes on this clone: Its antigen is not identified.

The sequenced sample consisted of PBMCs. This rearrangement joins TRBV10-3 to TRBJ2-1; 10 nucleotides align to TRBD2. This TCR came from a man in his forties in good health and CMV-seropositive. For the CDR3, the DNA is TGTGCCAATAGCGGGGGGCCCTTCGGTGAGCAGTTCTTC. Its translation: CANSGGPFGEQFF.